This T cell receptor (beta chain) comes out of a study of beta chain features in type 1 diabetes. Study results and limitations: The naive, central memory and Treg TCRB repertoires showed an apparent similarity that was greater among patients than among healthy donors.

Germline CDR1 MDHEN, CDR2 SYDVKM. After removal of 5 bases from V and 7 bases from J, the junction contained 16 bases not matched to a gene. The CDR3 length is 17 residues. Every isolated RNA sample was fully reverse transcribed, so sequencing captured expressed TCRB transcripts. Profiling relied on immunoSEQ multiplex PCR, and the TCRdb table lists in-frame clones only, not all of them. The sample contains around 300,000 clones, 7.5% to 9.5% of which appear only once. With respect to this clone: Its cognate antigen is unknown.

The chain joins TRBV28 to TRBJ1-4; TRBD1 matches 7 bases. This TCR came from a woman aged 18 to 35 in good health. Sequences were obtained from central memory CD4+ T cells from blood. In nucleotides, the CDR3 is TGTGCCAGCAGTCTCCGGCGGAGACAGGGCCACAGTGAAAAACTGTTTTTT. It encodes CASSLRRRQGHSEKLFF.